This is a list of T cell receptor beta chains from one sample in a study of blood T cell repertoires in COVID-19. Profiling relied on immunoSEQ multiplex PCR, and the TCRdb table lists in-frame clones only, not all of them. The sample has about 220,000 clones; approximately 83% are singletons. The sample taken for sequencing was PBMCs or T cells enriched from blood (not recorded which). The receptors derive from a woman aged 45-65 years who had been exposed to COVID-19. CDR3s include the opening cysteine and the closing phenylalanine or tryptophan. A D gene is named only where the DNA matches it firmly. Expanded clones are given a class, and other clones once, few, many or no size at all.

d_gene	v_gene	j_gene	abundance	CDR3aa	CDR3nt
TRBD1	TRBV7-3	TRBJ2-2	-	CASSQGAGTGELFF	TGTGCCAGCAGCCAGGGGGCCGGCACCGGGGAGCTGTTTTTT
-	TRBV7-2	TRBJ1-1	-	CASSLSQRAGSGDTEAFF	TGTGCCAGCAGCCTCTCCCAGAGGGCCGGGAGCGGGGACACTGAAGCTTTCTTT
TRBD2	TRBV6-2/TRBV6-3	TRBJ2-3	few	CASSYQRGAGTDTQYF	TGTGCCAGCAGTTACCAGCGGGGGGCCGGCACAGATACGCAGTATTTT
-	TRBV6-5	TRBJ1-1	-	CASSSGLNTEAFF	TGTGCCAGCAGTTCAGGGTTGAACACTGAAGCTTTCTTT
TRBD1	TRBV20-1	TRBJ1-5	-	CSASPGQGNQPQHF	TGCAGTGCTAGTCCGGGACAGGGCAATCAGCCCCAGCATTTT
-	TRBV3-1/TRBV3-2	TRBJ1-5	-	CASSPRGGDQPQHF	TGTGCCAGCAGCCCTCGGGGTGGGGATCAGCCCCAGCATTTT
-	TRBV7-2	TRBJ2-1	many	CASSPWTSYNEQFF	TGTGCCAGCAGCCCGTGGACTTCCTACAATGAGCAGTTCTTC
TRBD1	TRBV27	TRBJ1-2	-	CASSLHGQGADGYTF	TGTGCCAGCAGTTTACACGGACAGGGGGCTGATGGCTACACCTTC
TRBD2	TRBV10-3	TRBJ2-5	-	CAISVGSGTAGEETQYF	TGTGCCATCAGTGTCGGCTCCGGGACGGCGGGGGAAGAGACCCAGTACTTC
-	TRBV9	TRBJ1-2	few	CASSGEGQLSGGYTF	TGTGCCAGCAGCGGCGAAGGACAGCTTAGTGGTGGCTACACCTTC
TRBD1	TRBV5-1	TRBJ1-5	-	CASSVGTGGNQPQHF	TGCGCCAGCAGCGTAGGGACAGGGGGCAATCAGCCCCAGCATTTT
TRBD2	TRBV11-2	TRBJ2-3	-	CASSPRGGDTQYF	TGTGCCAGCAGCCCTCGGGGGGGGGATACGCAGTATTTT
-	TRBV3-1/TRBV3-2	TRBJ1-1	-	CASSRSPTANTEAFF	TGTGCCAGCAGCCGGTCCCCTACAGCGAACACTGAAGCTTTCTTT
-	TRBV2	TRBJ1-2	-	CASSEKQGSLYGYTF	TGTGCCAGCAGTGAGAAGCAGGGAAGTCTCTATGGCTACACCTTC
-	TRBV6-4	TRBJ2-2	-	CASSDQGGTGELFF	TGTGCCAGCAGTGACCAGGGAGGCACCGGGGAGCTGTTTTTT
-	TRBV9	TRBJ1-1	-	CASSVEGDGTEAFF	TGTGCCAGCAGCGTAGAGGGGGATGGGACTGAAGCTTTCTTT
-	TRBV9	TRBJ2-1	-	CASSSGGGGNEQFF	TGTGCCAGCAGCTCCGGGGGAGGGGGGAATGAGCAGTTCTTC
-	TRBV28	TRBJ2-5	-	CASKRQLQETQYF	TGTGCCAGCAAACGACAGCTCCAAGAGACCCAGTACTTC
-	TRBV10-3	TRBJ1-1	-	CAISETGGTEAFF	TGTGCCATCAGTGAGACGGGAGGAACTGAAGCTTTCTTT
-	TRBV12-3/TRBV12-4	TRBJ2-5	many	CASSLRGETQYF	TGTGCCAGCAGTTTAAGGGGAGAGACCCAGTACTTC
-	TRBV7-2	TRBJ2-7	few	CASSPPGYDEQYF	TGTGCCAGCAGCCCCCCGGGATACGACGAGCAGTACTTC
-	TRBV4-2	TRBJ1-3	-	CASSQVGGYTGNTIYF	TGTGCCAGCAGCCAAGTCGGGGGATATACCGGAAACACCATATATTTT
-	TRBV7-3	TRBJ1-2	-	CASRAGVADPYTF	TGTGCCAGCAGAGCCGGGGTCGCGGATCCCTACACCTTC
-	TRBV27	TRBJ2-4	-	CASSFLGGAENIQYF	TGTGCCAGCAGTTTCCTAGGAGGGGCCGAAAACATTCAGTACTTC
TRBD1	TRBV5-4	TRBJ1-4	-	CASSRTGGDEKLFF	TGTGCCAGCAGCCGGACAGGGGGGGATGAAAAACTGTTTTTT
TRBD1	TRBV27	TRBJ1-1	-	CASTHRQGNTEAFF	TGTGCCAGCACCCATAGACAGGGAAACACTGAAGCTTTCTTT
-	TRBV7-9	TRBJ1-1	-	CASSLPRQAPRPNPEAFF	TGTGCCAGCAGCTTACCGAGACAGGCCCCCCGGCCGAATCCTGAAGCTTTCTTT
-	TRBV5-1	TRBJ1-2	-	CASILSGVQEHYGYTF	TGCGCCAGCATTTTGTCGGGGGTCCAGGAGCATTATGGCTACACCTTC
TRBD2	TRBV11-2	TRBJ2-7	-	CASSLTGGGVDEQYF	TGTGCCAGCAGCTTAACCGGGGGGGGCGTCGACGAGCAGTACTTC
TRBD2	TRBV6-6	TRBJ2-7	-	CASSYSCGGAYEQYF	TGTGCCAGCAGTTACTCGTGCGGGGGGGCCTACGAGCAGTACTTC
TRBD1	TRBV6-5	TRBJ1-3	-	CASTTPGQGGNTIYF	TGTGCCAGCACTACACCGGGACAGGGGGGAAACACCATATATTTT
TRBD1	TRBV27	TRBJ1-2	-	CASSSKTGTGGSSGYTF	TGTGCCAGCAGTTCCAAGACCGGGACAGGGGGGTCGAGTGGCTACACCTTC
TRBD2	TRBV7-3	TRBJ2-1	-	CASSLTAGGSYNEQFF	TGTGCCAGCAGCTTGACAGCGGGGGGCTCCTACAATGAGCAGTTCTTC
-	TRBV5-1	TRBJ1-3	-	CASSRGGNTIYF	TGCGCCAGCAGCCGGGGTGGAAACACCATATATTTT
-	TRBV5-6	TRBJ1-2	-	CASSSNSHGYTF	TGTGCCAGCAGCTCTAACTCCCATGGCTACACCTTC
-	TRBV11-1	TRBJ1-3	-	CASSLARIERNTIYF	TGTGCCAGCAGCTTAGCGCGGATCGAGAGAAACACCATATATTTT
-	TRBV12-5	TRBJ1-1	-	CASGFGQRGTEAFF	TGTGCTAGTGGTTTCGGACAGAGGGGCACTGAAGCTTTCTTT
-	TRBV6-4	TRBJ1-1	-	CASSNTANTEAFF	TGTGCCAGCAGCAACACAGCGAACACTGAAGCTTTCTTT
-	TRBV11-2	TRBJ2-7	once	CASSLVGVPRPTYEQYF	TGTGCCAGCAGCTTAGTCGGAGTCCCCCGGCCAACCTACGAGCAGTACTTC
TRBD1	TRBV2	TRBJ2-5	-	CASSGRDRGRETQYF	TGTGCCAGCAGTGGCCGGGACAGGGGGCGGGAGACCCAGTACTTC
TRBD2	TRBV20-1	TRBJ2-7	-	CSGLADYEQYF	TGCAGTGGACTAGCGGACTACGAGCAGTACTTC
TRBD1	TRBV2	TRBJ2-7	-	CASRGQLSSYEQYF	TGTGCCAGCAGGGGACAGCTCAGCTCCTACGAGCAGTACTTC
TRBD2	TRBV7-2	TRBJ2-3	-	CASSSKRGSTDTQYF	TGTGCCAGCAGCTCGAAGCGGGGGAGCACAGATACGCAGTATTTT
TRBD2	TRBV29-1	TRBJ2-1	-	CSSGRTSDDEQFF	TGCAGCTCCGGTCGGACTAGCGACGATGAGCAGTTCTTC
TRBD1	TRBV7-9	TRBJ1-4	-	CASSFPWPGQGGEKLFF	TGTGCCAGCAGCTTCCCGTGGCCGGGACAGGGGGGTGAAAAACTGTTTTTT
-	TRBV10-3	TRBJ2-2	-	CAISDVTASRGELFF	TGTGCCATCAGTGATGTCACAGCCTCGCGCGGGGAGCTGTTTTTT
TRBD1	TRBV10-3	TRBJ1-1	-	CAIRTGVYTEAFF	TGTGCCATTCGGACAGGGGTGTATACTGAAGCTTTCTTT